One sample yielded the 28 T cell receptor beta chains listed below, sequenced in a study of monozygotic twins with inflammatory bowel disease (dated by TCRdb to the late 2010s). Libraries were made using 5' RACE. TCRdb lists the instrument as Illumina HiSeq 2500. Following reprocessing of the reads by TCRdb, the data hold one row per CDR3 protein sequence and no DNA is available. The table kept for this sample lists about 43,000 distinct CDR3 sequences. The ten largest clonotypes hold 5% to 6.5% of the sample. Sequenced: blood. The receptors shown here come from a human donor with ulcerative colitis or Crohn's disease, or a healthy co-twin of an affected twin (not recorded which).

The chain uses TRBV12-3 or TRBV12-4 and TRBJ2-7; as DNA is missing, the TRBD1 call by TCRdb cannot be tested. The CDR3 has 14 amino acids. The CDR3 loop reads CASSSSGGAREQYF.

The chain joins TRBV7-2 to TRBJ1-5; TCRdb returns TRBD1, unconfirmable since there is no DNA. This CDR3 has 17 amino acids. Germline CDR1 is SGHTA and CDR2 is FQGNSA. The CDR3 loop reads CASSSKTGAYSNQPQHF. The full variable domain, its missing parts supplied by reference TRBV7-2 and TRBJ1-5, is GAGVSQSPSNKVTEKGKDVELRCDPISGHTALYWYRQSLGQGLEFLIYFQGNSAPDKSGLPSDRFSAERTGGSVSTLTIQRTQQEDSAVYLCASSSKTGAYSNQPQHFGDGTRLSIL.

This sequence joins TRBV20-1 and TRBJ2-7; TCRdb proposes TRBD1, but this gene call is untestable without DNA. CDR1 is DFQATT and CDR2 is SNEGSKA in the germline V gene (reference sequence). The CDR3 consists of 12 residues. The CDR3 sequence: CSKKTGTDEQYF.

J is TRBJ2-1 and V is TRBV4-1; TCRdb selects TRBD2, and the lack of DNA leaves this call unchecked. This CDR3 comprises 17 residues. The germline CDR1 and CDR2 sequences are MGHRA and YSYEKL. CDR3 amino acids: CASSQEATSGAGDEQFF.

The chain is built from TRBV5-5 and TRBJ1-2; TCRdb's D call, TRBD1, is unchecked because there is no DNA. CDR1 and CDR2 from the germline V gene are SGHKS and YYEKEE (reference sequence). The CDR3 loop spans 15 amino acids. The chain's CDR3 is CASSPTGGDSGGYTF. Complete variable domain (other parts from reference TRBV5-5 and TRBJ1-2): DAGVTQSPTHLIKTRGQQVTLRCSPISGHKSVSWYQQVLGQGPQFIFQYYEKEERGRGNFPDRFSARQFPNYSSELNVNALLLGDSALYLCASSPTGGDSGGYTFGSGTRLTVV.

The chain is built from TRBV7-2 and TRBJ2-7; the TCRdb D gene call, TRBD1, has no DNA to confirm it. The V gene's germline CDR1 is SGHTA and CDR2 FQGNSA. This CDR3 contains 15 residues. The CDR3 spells CASSSAGQGAVEQYF.

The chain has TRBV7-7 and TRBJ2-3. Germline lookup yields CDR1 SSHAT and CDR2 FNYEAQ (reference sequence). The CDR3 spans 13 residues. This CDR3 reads CASSFTGTDTQYF.

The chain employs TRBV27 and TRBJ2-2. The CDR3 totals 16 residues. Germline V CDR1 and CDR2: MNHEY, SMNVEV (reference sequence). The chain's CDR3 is CASSLLGIKNTGELFF.

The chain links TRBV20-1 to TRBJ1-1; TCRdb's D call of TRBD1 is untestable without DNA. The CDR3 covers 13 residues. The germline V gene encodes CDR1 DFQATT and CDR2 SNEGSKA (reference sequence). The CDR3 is CSASRGPDTEAFF.

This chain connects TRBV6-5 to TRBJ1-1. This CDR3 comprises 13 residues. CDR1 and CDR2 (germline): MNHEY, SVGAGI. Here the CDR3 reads CASVRRKNTEAFF.

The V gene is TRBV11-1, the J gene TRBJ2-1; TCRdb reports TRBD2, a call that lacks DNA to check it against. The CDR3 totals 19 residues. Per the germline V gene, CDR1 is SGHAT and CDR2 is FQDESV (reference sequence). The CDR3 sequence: CASSIQSGPLAGAYNEQFF.

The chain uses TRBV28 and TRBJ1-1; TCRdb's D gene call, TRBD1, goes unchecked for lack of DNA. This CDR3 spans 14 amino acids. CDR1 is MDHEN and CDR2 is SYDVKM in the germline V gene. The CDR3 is CASSPRRGLTEAFF.

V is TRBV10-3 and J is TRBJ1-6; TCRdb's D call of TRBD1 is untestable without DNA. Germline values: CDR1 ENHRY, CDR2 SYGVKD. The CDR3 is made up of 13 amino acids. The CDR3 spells CAMRQGFNSPLHF.

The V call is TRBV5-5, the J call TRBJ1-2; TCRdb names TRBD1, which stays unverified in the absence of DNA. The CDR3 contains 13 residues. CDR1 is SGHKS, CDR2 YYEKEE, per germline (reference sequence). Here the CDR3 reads CASSFLQGVNHTF.

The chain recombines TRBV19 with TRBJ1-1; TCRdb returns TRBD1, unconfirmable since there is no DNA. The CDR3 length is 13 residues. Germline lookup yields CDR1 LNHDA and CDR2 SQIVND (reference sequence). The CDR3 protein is CASTPGVGGEAFF.

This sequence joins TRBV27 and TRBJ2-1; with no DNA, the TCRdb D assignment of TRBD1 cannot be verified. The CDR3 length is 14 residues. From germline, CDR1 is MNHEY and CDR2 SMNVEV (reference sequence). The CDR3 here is CASSFAGPYNEQFF.

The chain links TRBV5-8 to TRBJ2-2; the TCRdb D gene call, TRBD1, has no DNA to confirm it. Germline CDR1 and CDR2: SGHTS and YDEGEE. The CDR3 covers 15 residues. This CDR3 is CAIGTGGSLSGELFF.

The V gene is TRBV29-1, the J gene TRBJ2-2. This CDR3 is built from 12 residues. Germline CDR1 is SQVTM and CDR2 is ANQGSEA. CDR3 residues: CSARANTGELFF.

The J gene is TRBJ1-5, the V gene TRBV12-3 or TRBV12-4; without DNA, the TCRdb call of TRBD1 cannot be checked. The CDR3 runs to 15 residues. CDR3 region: CASRDTGTGNQPQHF.

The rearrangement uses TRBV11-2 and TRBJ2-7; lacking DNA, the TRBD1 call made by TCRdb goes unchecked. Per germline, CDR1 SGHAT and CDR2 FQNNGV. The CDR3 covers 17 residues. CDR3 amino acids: CASSFFISGVDVYEQYF.

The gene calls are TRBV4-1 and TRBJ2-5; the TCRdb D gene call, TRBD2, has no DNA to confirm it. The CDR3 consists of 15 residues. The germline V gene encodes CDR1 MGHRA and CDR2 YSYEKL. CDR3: CASSQGRGPGQTQYF.

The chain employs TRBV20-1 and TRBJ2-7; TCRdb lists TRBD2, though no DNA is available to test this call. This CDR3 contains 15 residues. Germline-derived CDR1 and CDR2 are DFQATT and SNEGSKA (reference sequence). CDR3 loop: CSARGLLVFGYEQYF.

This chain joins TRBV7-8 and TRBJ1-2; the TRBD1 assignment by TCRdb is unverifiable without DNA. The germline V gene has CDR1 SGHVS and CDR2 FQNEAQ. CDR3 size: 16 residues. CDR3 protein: CASSLTGTGQNPGYTF.

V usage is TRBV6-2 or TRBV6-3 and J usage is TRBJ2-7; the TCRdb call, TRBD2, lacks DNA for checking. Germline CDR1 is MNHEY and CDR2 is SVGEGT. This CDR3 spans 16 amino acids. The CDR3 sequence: CASSYAPEGTSYEQYF.

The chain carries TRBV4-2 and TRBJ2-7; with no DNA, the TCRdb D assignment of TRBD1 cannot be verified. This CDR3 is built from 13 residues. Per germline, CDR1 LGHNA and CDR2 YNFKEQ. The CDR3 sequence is CASSGGEGYEQYF.

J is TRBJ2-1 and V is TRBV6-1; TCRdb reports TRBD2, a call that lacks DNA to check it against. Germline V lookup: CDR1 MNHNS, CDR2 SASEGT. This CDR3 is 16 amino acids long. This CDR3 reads CASSDKGLAGGNEQFF.

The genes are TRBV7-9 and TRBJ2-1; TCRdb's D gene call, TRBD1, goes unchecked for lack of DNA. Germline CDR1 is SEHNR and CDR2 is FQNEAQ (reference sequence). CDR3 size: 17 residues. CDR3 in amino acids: CASSYYTGTPPTNEQFF.

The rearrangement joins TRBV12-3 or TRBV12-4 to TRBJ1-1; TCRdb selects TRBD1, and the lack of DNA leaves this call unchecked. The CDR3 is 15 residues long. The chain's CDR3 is CASSPLLGQSLEAFF.